Shown below are 16 T cell receptor beta chains from a single sample sequenced in a study of cytomegalovirus exposure and HLA in healthy donors. Researchers ran the PCR with 60 Vbeta and 13 Jbeta primers. The repertoire was sequenced with immunoSEQ multiplex PCR; TCRdb's copy has only in-frame clones and lacks some. The profile shows 90,000 to 150,000 clones, over 60% of them singletons. Sequencing was done on a sample of PBMCs. All receptors derive from a woman in her twenties or thirties in good health and CMV-seropositive.

The V call is TRBV7-9, the J call TRBJ2-5; maybe TRBD2 (5 bases). The length of the CDR3 is 13 residues. Germline V gene data show CDR1 as SEHNR and CDR2 as FQNEAQ (reference sequence). V gave up 5 bases and J gave up 4 bases, with 11 bases separating them. The CDR3 protein is CASSLLGRETQYF. CDR3 nucleotides: TGTGCCAGCAGCCTACTAGGGCGAGAGACCCAGTACTTC.

The genes are TRBV7-8 and TRBJ2-5; 12 nucleotides align to TRBD2. The junction had 7 bases not matched to a gene; V was cut back by 1 base and J by 4 bases. Germline CDR1 and CDR2: SGHVS and FQNEAQ. The CDR3 totals 17 residues. The CDR3 DNA follows: TGTGCCAGCAGCTTAGGCCTAGCGGGGGGGGCTGGAGAGACCCAGTACTTC. As protein: CASSLGLAGGAGETQYF.

This chain joins TRBV16 and TRBJ2-5, with 7 bases fitting TRBD1. J lost 5 bases, V lost 3 bases, and 12 bases had no gene match. CDR1 and CDR2 from the germline V gene are KGHSY and FQNENV. CDR3 length: 16 residues. CDR3 nucleotides: TGTGCCAGCAGCCAGTTACAGGGGAGTTATATGGAGACCCAGTACTTC. This codes for CASSQLQGSYMETQYF. Supplemented by reference TRBV16 and TRBJ2-5, the full variable domain reads GEEVAQTPKHLVRGEGQKAKLYCAPIKGHSYVFWYQQVLKNEFKFLISFQNENVFDETGMPKERFSAKCLPNSPCSLEIQATKLEDSAVYFCASSQLQGSYMETQYFGPGTRLLVL.

V gene TRBV5-4 combines with J gene TRBJ1-4; D possibly corresponds to TRBD1 (6 bases). Trimming pared 4 bases from V and 8 bases from J, leaving 18 bases between. CDR1 is SGHNT, CDR2 YYREEE, per germline (reference sequence). The CDR3 sequence is 15 residues long. The CDR3 DNA follows: TGTGCCAGCAGCCTTCGGGGCAGGGGAGAGGAAAAACTGTTTTTT. It translates to CASSLRGRGEEKLFF.

The gene calls are TRBV14 and TRBJ2-5; the D gene is possibly TRBD2 (5 bases). The V end was cut by 1 base, the J end by 7 bases, with 13 bases between. Germline CDR1 is SGHDN and CDR2 is FVKESK. This CDR3 is 14 amino acids long. CDR3 in DNA: TGTGCCAGCAGCCAAGCTCCGAGGGCTGGGACCCAGTACTTC. It encodes CASSQAPRAGTQYF.

The chain has TRBV7-2 and TRBJ1-5; 8 nucleotides match TRBD1. V lost 4 bases and J lost 6; bases outside the gene matches: 8. The CDR3 contains 15 residues. The germline gives CDR1 SGHTA, CDR2 FQGNSA. The CDR3 DNA reads TGTGCCAGCAGCTCGCAGGGGGCGCTTAGTCAGCCCCAGCATTTT. Protein sequence: CASSSQGALSQPQHF. The whole variable domain, filled in from reference TRBV7-2 and TRBJ1-5, reads GAGVSQSPSNKVTEKGKDVELRCDPISGHTALYWYRQSLGQGLEFLIYFQGNSAPDKSGLPSDRFSAERTGGSVSTLTIQRTQQEDSAVYLCASSSQGALSQPQHFGDGTRLSIL.

The chain recombines TRBV5-6 with TRBJ2-5; 7 positions agree with TRBD2. Germline CDR1 SGHDT, CDR2 YYEEEE. The V and J ends lost 4 bases and 3 bases, in that order; junction bases with no gene match: 15. The CDR3 loop spans 17 amino acids. CDR3 nucleotide sequence: TGTGCCAGCAGCCTAATAAACCGGGACTATTCCAAAGAGACCCAGTACTTC. Residues: CASSLINRDYSKETQYF. The full variable domain, in which reference TRBV5-6 and TRBJ2-5 provide the parts outside the CDR3, is DAGVTQSPTHLIKTRGQQVTLRCSPKSGHDTVSWYQQALGQGPQFIFQYYEEEERQRGNFPDRFSGHQFPNYSSELNVNALLLGDSALYLCASSLINRDYSKETQYFGPGTRLLVL.

V gene TRBV2 combines with J gene TRBJ2-5, with TRBD2 matching over 8 bases. The germline gives CDR1 SNHLY, CDR2 FYNNEI. V shed 2 bases and J 1 base; nucleotides not matched to a gene: 6. The CDR3 is made up of 16 amino acids. The CDR3 here is CASSEWAGGLQETQYF. In nucleotides, the CDR3 is TGTGCCAGCAGTGAATGGGCGGGGGGCCTCCAAGAGACCCAGTACTTC.

This chain uses TRBV7-6 with TRBJ1-6; 7 bases map to TRBD1. In germline, CDR1 is SGHVS, CDR2 FNYEAQ. V shed 4 bases and J 7 bases; nucleotides not matched to a gene: 7. This CDR3 has 15 amino acids. The CDR3 sequence is CASSSGGQVNSPLHF. The CDR3 DNA is TGTGCCAGCAGCTCCGGAGGACAGGTGAATTCACCCCTCCACTTT. Filled out from reference TRBV7-6 and TRBJ1-6, the complete variable domain reads GAGVSQSPRYKVTKRGQDVALRCDPISGHVSLYWYRQALGQGPEFLTYFNYEAQQDKSGLPNDRFSAERPEGSISTLTIQRTEQRDSAMYRCASSSGGQVNSPLHFGNGTRLTVT.

With respect to this clone: One end of the junction fails to match germline, which may point to a read error. The rearrangement joins TRBV13 to TRBJ1-2; TRBD1 agrees at 7 bases. Germline V CDR1 and CDR2: PRHDT, FYEKMQ (reference sequence). The CDR3 has 17 amino acids. The CDR3 loop reads CAGSLVGSGGGSYGYTF. The CDR3 DNA follows: TGTGCCGGCAGCTTAGTAGGTTCAGGGGGTGGAAGCTATGGCTACACCTTC.

This clone has only a few counts. The V call is TRBV4-2, the J call TRBJ2-2; D may be TRBD2 (5 bases). Germline CDR1 and CDR2: LGHNA and YNFKEQ. V lost 0 bases to trimming and J lost 6 bases, with 11 bases between them. The CDR3 covers 15 residues. The CDR3 DNA follows: TGTGCCAGCAGCCAAGATCGGCTAGCCGCCGGGGAGCTGTTTTTT. This encodes CASSQDRLAAGELFF.

This clone was counted only a few times. The rearrangement joins TRBV28 to TRBJ1-4; D is undetermined. The CDR3 has 18 amino acids. The ends were cut back, 0 bases at V and 0 bases at J, with 14 bases in the middle. In germline, CDR1 is MDHEN, CDR2 SYDVKM. CDR3 in amino acids: CASSLWAWRIATNEKLFF. The CDR3 nucleotides are TGTGCCAGCAGTTTATGGGCTTGGCGGATTGCAACTAATGAAAAACTGTTTTTT.

This chain links TRBV7-9 with TRBJ2-1; D ambiguous. CDR3 length: 13 amino acids. Germline V CDR1 and CDR2: SEHNR, FQNEAQ (reference sequence). Trimming took off 4 bases at V and 3 bases at J, with 7 bases between the two ends. CDR3 DNA: TGTGCCAGCAGCTCCGACATCTACAATGAGCAGTTCTTC. Translation gives CASSSDIYNEQFF.

This clone was seen just once. V is TRBV28 and J is TRBJ1-3; TRBD1 matches 8 bases. Germline-derived CDR1 and CDR2 are MDHEN and SYDVKM. V lost 3 bases, J lost 7 bases, and 5 bases stayed unmatched. There are 14 residues in the CDR3. The CDR3 nucleotides are TGTGCCAGCAGTTTGCAATACAGGGGGAACACCATATATTTT. This translates into CASSLQYRGNTIYF.

The rearrangement links TRBV30 to TRBJ1-6, with D possibly being TRBD1 (6 bases). CDR3 length equals 13 residues. Trimming left V 1 base short and J 9 bases short, with 10 bases between. Germline CDR1 is GTSNPN and CDR2 is SVGIG (reference sequence). The chain's CDR3 is CAWSAQGRSPLHF. The CDR3 DNA reads TGTGCCTGGAGTGCACAGGGACGTTCACCCCTCCACTTT.

J is TRBJ1-5 and V is TRBV15, with 7 bases lining up with TRBD1. Germline V lookup: CDR1 LNHNV, CDR2 YYDKDF (reference sequence). This CDR3 has 14 amino acids. V shed 2 bases and J 7 bases; nucleotides not matched to a gene: 5. CDR3 in amino acids: CATSRNRQGQPQHF. The CDR3 DNA reads TGTGCCACCAGCAGAAACCGACAGGGCCAGCCCCAGCATTTT.